Reported below is one T cell receptor beta chain. Under the authors' procedure: Estimation of nucleated cell counts was performed using reference gene primer amplification. TCRdb's table, derived via immunoSEQ multiplex PCR, lists solely in-frame clones and lacks some. The V and J calls and clone size are taken from that table; D and trimming were inferred from the DNA. Altogether about 110,000 clones are present, 75% to 90% being singletons, with the ten largest covering 0.95% to 1.3%. This sample is part of a study of blood T cell repertoires in COVID-19. Study as a whole: From the United States, Italy and Spain came samples of acute and convalescent COVID-19. PBMCs, B-cell-depleted T cells, or T cells were the source of the cDNA or gDNA that made up the material.

The germline CDR1 and CDR2 sequences are MNHEY and SMNVEV (reference sequence). V shed 6 bases, J shed 4 bases, and the junction held 10 bases outside the gene matches. The CDR3 runs to 15 residues. Source material: peripheral blood. This TCR came from a human donor in a cohort sampled during active COVID-19. V usage is TRBV27 and J usage is TRBJ2-5; 8 bases fit TRBD1. For the CDR3, the DNA is TGTGCCAGCAGACCTAGAGACAGGGGCCCAGAGACCCAGTACTTC. Its protein product is CASRPRDRGPETQYF.